This T cell receptor beta chain was sequenced during a study of blood T cell repertoires in COVID-19. Overall study: Specimens from acute and convalescent COVID-19 originated in the United States, Italy and Spain. The cDNA or gDNA used as material had been derived from T cells, B-cell-depleted T cells, or PBMCs.

Participant-given clinical history determined each cohort assignment. Germline V gene lookup returns CDR1 KGHDR and CDR2 SFDVKD. The CDR3 extends over 12 amino acids. V lost 9 bases and J lost 8; bases outside the gene matches: 6. Sequenced by immunoSEQ multiplex PCR; TCRdb stores in-frame clones only, minus some. Of 400,000 or so clones listed, roughly 90% are singletons. This clone appeared once. The sequence derives from a woman aged 40 to 49 with acute COVID-19. The sample comprised PBMCs or T cells enriched from blood (not recorded which). The genes are TRBV24-1 and TRBJ1-2, with 9 bases lining up with TRBD1. CDR3: CATRGQGEGYTF. The CDR3 DNA sequence: TGTGCCACCCGGGGACAGGGAGAAGGCTACACCTTC.